This T cell receptor (beta chain) was sequenced for a study of T-cell reconstitution after alpha-beta-depleted transplantation in children. This CDR3 region has 17 residues. J lost 5 bases, V lost 3 bases, and 12 bases had no gene match. Germline CDR1 is MNHNS and CDR2 is SASEGT. With regard to this clonotype: The antigen is unknown.

Study-wide points: The study reportedly traced alpha-beta T cells about two months after transplant to several hundred expanded graft clones. T-cell numbers and diversity, one year after transplant, stemmed largely from T cells that were newly produced. High day-60 TCRbeta diversity in some patients came from surviving recipient T cells and thymic progenitors.

A TCRbeta library incorporating unique molecular identifiers was prepared. TCRdb called the PCR reads again in MiXCR, with one record for every CDR3 protein. Among 550,000 to 800,000 distinct CDR3 sequences listed, around 13% were seen once. The chain uses TRBV6-1 and TRBJ1-4, with 7 bases fitting TRBD1. The clonotype originates from a girl aged 2 to 10 with congenital amegakaryocytic thrombocytopenia, due to receive a stem cell transplant. The specimen comprised PBMCs, sampled before TCRalphabeta/CD19-depleted stem cell transplant. CDR3 DNA: TGTGCCAGCAGTGACCGACAGGGCCTTATTACGAATGAAAAACTGTTTTTT. It is translated as CASSDRQGLITNEKLFF.